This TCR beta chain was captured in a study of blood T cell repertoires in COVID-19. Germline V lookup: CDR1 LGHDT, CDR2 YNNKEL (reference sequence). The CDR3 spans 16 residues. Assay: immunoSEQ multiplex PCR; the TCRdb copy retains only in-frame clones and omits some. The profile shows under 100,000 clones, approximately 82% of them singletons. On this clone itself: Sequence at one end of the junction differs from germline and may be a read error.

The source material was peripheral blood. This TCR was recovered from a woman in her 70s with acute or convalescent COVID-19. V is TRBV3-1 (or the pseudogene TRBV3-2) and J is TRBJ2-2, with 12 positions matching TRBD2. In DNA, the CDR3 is TGTGCCAGCAGCCAAACTAGCGGGGGGAACGCCGGGGAGCTGTTTTTT. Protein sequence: CASSQTSGGNAGELFF.